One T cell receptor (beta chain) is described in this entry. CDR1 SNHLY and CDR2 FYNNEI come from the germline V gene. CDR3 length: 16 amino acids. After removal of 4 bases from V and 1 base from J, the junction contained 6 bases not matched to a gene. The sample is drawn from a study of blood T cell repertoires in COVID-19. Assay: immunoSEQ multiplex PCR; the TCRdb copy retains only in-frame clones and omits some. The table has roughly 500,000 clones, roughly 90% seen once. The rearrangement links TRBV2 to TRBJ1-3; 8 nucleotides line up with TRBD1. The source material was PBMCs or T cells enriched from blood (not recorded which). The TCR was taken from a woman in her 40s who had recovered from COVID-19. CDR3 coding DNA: TGTGCCAGCAGTGGACAGGGGTATAGATCTGGAAACACCATATATTTT. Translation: CASSGQGYRSGNTIYF. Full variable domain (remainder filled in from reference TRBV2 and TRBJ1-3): EPEVTQTPSHQVTQMGQEVILRCVPISNHLYFYWYRQILGQKVEFLVSFYNNEISEKSEIFDDQFSVERPDGSNFTLKIRSTKLEDSAMYFCASSGQGYRSGNTIYFGEGSWLTVV.